This TCR delta chain was identified during a study of gamma-delta T cells after stem cell transplantation. The V gene's germline CDR1 is GEAIGNYY and CDR2 EKD. CDR3 length: 14 residues. V was shortened by 3 bases and J by 8 bases, with 15 bases between the two germline ends. TCRdb re-called the RT-PCR reads using CATT. This sample has approximately 1,500 delta-chain clones; 8.7% occur once, and the top ten carry 24%. In this sample, this clone turned up a few times. This TCR was recovered from a human donor. It is not recorded whose cells these are; they may come from a transplant donor. The specimen was gamma-delta T cells. V is TRDV2 and J is TRDJ2, with a weak D call TRDD3 (5 bases). The CDR3 region is CACDVLGGGAQLFF. The CDR3 DNA reads TGTGCCTGTGACGTTCTGGGAGGTGGGGCACAACTCTTCTTT.